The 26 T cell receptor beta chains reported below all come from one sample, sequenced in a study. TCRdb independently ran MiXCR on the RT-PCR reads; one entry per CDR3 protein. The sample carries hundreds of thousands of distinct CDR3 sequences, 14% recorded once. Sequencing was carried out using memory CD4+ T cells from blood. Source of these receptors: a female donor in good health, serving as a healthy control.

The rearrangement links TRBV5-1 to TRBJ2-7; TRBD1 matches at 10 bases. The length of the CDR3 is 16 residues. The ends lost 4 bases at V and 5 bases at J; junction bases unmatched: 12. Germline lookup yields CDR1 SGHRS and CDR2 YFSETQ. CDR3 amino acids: CASSIRPGTGDHEQYF. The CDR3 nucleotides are TGCGCCAGCAGCATACGACCCGGGACAGGGGATCACGAGCAGTACTTC.

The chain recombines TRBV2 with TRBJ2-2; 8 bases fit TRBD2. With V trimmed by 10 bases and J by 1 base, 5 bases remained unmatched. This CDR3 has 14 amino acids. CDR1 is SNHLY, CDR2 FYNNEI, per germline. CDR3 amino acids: CATERERNTGELFF. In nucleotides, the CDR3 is TGTGCCACCGAGCGGGAGAGGAACACCGGGGAGCTGTTTTTT.

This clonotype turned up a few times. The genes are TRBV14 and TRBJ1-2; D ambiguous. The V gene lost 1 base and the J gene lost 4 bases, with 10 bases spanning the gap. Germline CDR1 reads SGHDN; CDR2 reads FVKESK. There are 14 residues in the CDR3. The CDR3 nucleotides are TGTGCCAGCAGCCAAGTAGCCCAGTTCTATGGCTACACCTTC. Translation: CASSQVAQFYGYTF.

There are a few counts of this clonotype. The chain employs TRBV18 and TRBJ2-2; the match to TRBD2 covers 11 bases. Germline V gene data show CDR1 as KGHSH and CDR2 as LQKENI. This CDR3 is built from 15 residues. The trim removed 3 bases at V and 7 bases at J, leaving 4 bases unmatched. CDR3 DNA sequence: TGTGCCAGCTCACCGACTAGCGGGAACGACGGGGAGCTGTTTTTT. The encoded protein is CASSPTSGNDGELFF. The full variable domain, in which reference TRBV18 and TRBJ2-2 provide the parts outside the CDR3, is NAGVMQNPRHLVRRRGQEARLRCSPMKGHSHVYWYRQLPEEGLKFMVYLQKENIIDESGMPKERFSAEFPKEGPSILRIQQVVRGDSAAYFCASSPTSGNDGELFFGEGSRLTVL.

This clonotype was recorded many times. The CDR3 sequence: CASSYQPSGSTETQYF. The CDR3 coding sequence is TGTGCCAGCAGTTACCAGCCTAGCGGGAGTACAGAGACCCAGTACTTC. The chain joins TRBV6-5 to TRBJ2-5, with 10 bases lining up with TRBD2. The J segment lost 4 bases and the V segment lost 2 bases, leaving 7 bases of the junction unmatched. Germline-derived CDR1 and CDR2 are MNHEY and SVGAGI. CDR3 length: 16 residues.

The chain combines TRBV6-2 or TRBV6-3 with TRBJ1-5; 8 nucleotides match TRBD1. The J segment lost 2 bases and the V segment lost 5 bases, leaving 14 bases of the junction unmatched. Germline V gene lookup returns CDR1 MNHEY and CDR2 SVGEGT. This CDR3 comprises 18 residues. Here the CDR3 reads CASSTLGTGTLGNQPQHF. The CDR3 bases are TGTGCCAGCAGTACCTTGGGGACAGGAACCTTGGGCAATCAGCCCCAGCATTTT.

The CDR3 region is CASSLGTSGSLPETQYF. The CDR3 region has the DNA TGTGCCAGCAGCCTCGGGACTAGCGGGAGCCTCCCAGAGACCCAGTACTTC. J is TRBJ2-5 and V is TRBV7-2, with TRBD2 identical over 14 bases. Germline trimming cut 5 bases from V and 4 bases from J; bases unmatched to any gene: 9. The germline CDR1 and CDR2 sequences are SGHTA and FQGNSA. This CDR3 is 17 amino acids long.

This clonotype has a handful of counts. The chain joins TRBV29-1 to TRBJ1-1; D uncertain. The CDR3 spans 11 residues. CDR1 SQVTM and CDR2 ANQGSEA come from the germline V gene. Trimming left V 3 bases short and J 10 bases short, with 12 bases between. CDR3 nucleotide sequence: TGCAGCGTTGAGGCCGGTGTAGGAGCTTTCTTT. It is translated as CSVEAGVGAFF.

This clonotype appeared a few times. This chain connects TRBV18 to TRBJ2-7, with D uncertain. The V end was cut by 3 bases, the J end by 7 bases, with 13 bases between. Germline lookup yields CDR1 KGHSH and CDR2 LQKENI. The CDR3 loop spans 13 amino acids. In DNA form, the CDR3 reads TGTGCCAGCTCACCTGTGGAATTGAGAGAGCAGTACTTC. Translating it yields CASSPVELREQYF.

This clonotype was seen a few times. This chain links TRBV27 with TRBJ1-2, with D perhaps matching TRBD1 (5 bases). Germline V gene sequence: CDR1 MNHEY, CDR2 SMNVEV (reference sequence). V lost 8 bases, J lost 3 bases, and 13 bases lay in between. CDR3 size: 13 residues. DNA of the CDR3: TGTGCCAGCCGTCCAGGGACTCACTATGGCTACACCTTC. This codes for CASRPGTHYGYTF.

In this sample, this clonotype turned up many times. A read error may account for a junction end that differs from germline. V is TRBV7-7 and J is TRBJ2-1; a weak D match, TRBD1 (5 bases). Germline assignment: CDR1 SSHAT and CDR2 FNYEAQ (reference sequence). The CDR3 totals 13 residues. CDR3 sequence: CASSLAEGDEQFF. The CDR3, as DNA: TGCGCCAGCAGCTTGGCCGAAGGGGATGAGCAGTTCTTC. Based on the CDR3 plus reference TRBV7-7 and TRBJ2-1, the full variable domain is GAGVSQSPRYKVTKRGQDVTLRCDPISSHATLYWYQQALGQGPEFLTYFNYEAQPDKSGLPSDRFSAERPEGSISTLTIQRTEQRDSAMYRCASSLAEGDEQFFGPGTRLTVL.

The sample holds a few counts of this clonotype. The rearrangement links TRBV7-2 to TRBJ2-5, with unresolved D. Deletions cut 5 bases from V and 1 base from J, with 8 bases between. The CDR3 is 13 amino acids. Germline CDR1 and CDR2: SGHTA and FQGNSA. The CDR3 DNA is TGTGCCAGCAGCCCAGTGTTCCAAGAGACCCAGTACTTC. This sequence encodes CASSPVFQETQYF.

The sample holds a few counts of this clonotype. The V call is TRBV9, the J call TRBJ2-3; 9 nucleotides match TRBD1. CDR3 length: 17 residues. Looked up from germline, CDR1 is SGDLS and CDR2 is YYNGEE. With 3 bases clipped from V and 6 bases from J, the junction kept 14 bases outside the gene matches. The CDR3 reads CASSAGTGKSGIDTQYF. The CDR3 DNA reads TGTGCCAGCAGCGCCGGGACAGGGAAGAGCGGGATCGATACGCAGTATTTT.

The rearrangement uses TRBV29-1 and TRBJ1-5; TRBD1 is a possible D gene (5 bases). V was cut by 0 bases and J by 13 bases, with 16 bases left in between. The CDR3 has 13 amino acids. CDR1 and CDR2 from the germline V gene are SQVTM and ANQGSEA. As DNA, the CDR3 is TGCAGCGTTGAAGAGGGGGTAGATCAGCTTCAGCATTTT. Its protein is CSVEEGVDQLQHF. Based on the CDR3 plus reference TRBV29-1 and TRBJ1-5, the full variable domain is SAVISQKPSRDICQRGTSLTIQCQVDSQVTMMFWYRQQPGQSLTLIATANQGSEATYESGFVIDKFPISRPNLTFSTLTVSNMSPEDSSIYLCSVEEGVDQLQHFGDGTRLSIL.

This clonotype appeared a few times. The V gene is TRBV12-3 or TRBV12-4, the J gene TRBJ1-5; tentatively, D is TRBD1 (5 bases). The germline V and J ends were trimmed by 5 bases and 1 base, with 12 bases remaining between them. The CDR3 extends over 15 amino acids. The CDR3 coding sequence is TGTGCCAGCAGTGGATCGGGGGGAAGCAATCAGCCCCAGCATTTT. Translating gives CASSGSGGSNQPQHF.

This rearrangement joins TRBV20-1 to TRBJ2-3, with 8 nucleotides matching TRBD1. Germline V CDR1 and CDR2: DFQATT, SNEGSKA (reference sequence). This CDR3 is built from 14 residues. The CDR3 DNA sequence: TGCTTTACTACGGCAGGGGGCTTGACAGATACGCAGTATTTT. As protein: CFTTAGGLTDTQYF.

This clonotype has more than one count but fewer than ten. CDR3 loop: CSAREARGGKPQHF. The CDR3 DNA follows: TGCAGTGCTAGAGAAGCCAGGGGTGGGAAGCCCCAGCATTTT. The rearrangement links TRBV20-1 to TRBJ1-5; possibly TRBD1 for D (6 bases). This CDR3 region has 14 residues. Germline V gives CDR1 DFQATT, CDR2 SNEGSKA (reference sequence). V was pared by 0 bases and J by 8 bases, with 14 bases between.

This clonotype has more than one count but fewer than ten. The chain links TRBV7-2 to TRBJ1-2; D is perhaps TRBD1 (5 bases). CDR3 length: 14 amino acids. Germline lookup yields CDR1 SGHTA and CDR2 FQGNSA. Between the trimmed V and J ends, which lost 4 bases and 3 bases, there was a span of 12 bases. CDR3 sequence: CASSSPGPYYGYTF. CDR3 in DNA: TGTGCCAGCAGCTCTCCGGGGCCTTACTATGGCTACACCTTC.

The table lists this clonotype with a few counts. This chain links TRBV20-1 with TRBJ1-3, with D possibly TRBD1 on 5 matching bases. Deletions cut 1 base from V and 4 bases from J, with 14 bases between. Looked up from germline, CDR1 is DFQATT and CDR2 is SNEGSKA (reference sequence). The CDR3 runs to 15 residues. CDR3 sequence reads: CSARGFGGAGNTIYF. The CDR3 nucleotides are TGCAGTGCTAGAGGATTCGGAGGGGCCGGAAACACCATATATTTT.

The CDR3 loop reads CASSQDGWSTDTQYF. CDR3 in DNA: TGTGCCAGCAGCCAGGACGGGTGGTCCACAGATACGCAGTATTTT. V usage is TRBV16 and J usage is TRBJ2-3; unclear D gene. The ends were cut back, 3 bases at V and 2 bases at J, with 12 bases in the middle. This CDR3 has 15 amino acids. Germline CDR1 is KGHSY and CDR2 is FQNENV.

The CDR3 reads CASIPSQGRSLNTEAFF. Written as DNA, the CDR3 is TGTGCCAGCATCCCCTCTCAGGGCCGTAGTTTAAACACTGAAGCTTTCTTT. V is TRBV12-3 or TRBV12-4 and J is TRBJ1-1; weak D call: TRBD1 (5 bases). The CDR3 spans 17 residues. Deletions cut 7 bases from V and 2 bases from J, with 23 bases between.

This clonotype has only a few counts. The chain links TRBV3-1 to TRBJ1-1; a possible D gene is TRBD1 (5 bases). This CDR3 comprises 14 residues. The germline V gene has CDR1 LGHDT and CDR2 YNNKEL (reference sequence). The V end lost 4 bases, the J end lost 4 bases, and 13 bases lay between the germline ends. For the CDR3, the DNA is TGTGCCAGCAGCCCCTACCAGGGACTCACTGAAGCTTTCTTT. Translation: CASSPYQGLTEAFF.

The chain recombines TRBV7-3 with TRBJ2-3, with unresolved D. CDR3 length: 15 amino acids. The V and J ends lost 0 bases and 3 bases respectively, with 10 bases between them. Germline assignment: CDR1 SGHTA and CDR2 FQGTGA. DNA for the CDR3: TGTGCCAGCAGCTTAACAGGTCTGGGGACAGATACGCAGTATTTT. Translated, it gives CASSLTGLGTDTQYF.

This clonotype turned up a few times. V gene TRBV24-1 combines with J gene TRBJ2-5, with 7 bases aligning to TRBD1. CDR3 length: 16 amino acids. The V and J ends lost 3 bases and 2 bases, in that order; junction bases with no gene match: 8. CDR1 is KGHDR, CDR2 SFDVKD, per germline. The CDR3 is CATSDTHGQEQETQYF. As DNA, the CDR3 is TGTGCCACCAGTGATACGCACGGACAGGAGCAAGAGACCCAGTACTTC.

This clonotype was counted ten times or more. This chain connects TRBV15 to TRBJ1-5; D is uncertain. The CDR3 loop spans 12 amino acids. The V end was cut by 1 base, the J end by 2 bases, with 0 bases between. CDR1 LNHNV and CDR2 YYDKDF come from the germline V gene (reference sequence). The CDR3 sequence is CATSRGNQPQHF. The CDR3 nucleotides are TGTGCCACCAGCAGAGGCAATCAGCCCCAGCATTTT.

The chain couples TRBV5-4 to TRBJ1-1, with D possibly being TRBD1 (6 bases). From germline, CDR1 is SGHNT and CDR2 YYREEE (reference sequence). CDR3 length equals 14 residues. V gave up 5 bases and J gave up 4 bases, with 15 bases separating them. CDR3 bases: TGTGCCAGCAGGGGGGGCGGGGAAGGCACTGAAGCTTTCTTT. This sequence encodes CASRGGGEGTEAFF.